Following are 32 T cell receptor beta chains from one sample sequenced in a study of cytomegalovirus exposure and HLA in healthy donors. Primers for the PCR totalled 60 Vbeta and 13 Jbeta. Sequenced by immunoSEQ multiplex PCR; TCRdb stores in-frame clones only, minus some. The data contain about 130,000 clones, roughly four fifths of them seen just once; the ten biggest clones take up 2.7%. The sample taken for sequencing was PBMCs. These receptors all come from a boy younger than 10 in good health and CMV-seronegative.

Here the CDR3 reads CASTPGTGGEQYV. Here the CDR3 DNA reads TGTGCCAGCACTCCCGGGACAGGGGGTGAGCAGTACGTC. This chain uses TRBV6-6 with TRBJ2-7; 11 bases align to TRBD1. Looked up from germline, CDR1 is MNHNY and CDR2 is SVGAGI (reference sequence). CDR3 length: 13 residues. V lost 7 bases, J lost 7 bases, and 6 bases stayed unmatched.

J is TRBJ2-2 and V is TRBV30, with a weak D call TRBD2 (5 bases). Trimming stripped 0 bases from V and 7 bases from J, with 9 bases between. This CDR3 has 13 amino acids. Germline V CDR1 and CDR2: GTSNPN, SVGIG (reference sequence). The CDR3 sequence is CAWSVPGFGELFF. The CDR3 DNA sequence: TGTGCCTGGAGTGTACCGGGGTTCGGGGAGCTGTTTTTT. The complete variable domain, with remaining parts taken from reference TRBV30 and TRBJ2-2, reads SQTIHQWPATLVQPVGSPLSLECTVEGTSNPNLYWYRQAAGRGLQLLFYSVGIGQISSEVPQNLSASRPQDRQFILSSKKLLLSDSGFYLCAWSVPGFGELFFGEGSRLTVL.

V gene TRBV15 combines with J gene TRBJ1-5, with 9 bases lining up with TRBD1. V shed 0 bases and J 9 bases; nucleotides not matched to a gene: 9. Germline assignment: CDR1 LNHNV and CDR2 YYDKDF (reference sequence). The CDR3 spans 16 residues. CDR3 amino acids: CATSREGTGKESPQHF. DNA of the CDR3: TGTGCCACCAGCAGAGAAGGGACAGGGAAGGAGTCGCCCCAGCATTTT.

The chain is built from TRBV7-9 and TRBJ2-7, with 16 bases that match TRBD2. The CDR3 is 18 amino acids. The germline gives CDR1 SEHNR, CDR2 FQNEAQ (reference sequence). V trimming: 5 bases; J trimming: 5 bases; junction bases outside the gene matches: 12. The DNA of the CDR3 is TGTGCCAGCAGCCCCCCCGGGACTAGCGGGGGGGCAGAGAACGAGCAGTACTTC. Residues: CASSPPGTSGGAENEQYF.

The V gene is TRBV7-6, the J gene TRBJ2-7; maybe TRBD1 (6 bases). V lost 1 base and J 0 bases, leaving 19 bases between the germline ends. The CDR3 extends over 18 amino acids. In germline, CDR1 is SGHVS, CDR2 FNYEAQ. CDR3 DNA: TGTGCCAGCAGCTTAGGGCGACAGGATCCAAGCTTCTCCTACGAGCAGTACTTC. Its translation: CASSLGRQDPSFSYEQYF. The full variable domain, rest sourced from reference TRBV7-6 and TRBJ2-7, is GAGVSQSPRYKVTKRGQDVALRCDPISGHVSLYWYRQALGQGPEFLTYFNYEAQQDKSGLPNDRFSAERPEGSISTLTIQRTEQRDSAMYRCASSLGRQDPSFSYEQYFGPGTRLTVT.

The CDR3 reads CASSLGQNSYNEQFF. CDR3 nucleotide sequence: TGTGCCAGCAGTTTAGGACAGAACAGTTACAATGAGCAGTTCTTC. The chain combines TRBV27 with TRBJ2-1; possibly TRBD1 for D (6 bases). CDR1 and CDR2 (germline): MNHEY, SMNVEV (reference sequence). Deletions cut 2 bases from V and 4 bases from J, with 12 bases between. CDR3 length: 15 residues.

V gene TRBV11-2 combines with J gene TRBJ1-2; 11 nucleotides match TRBD1. Germline CDR1 SGHAT, CDR2 FQNNGV. The junction had 8 bases not matched to a gene; V was cut back by 6 bases and J by 5 bases. The CDR3 extends over 15 amino acids. The CDR3 nucleotides read TGTGCCAGCAGATTTCCGGGACAGGGGGGATATGGCTACACCTTC. The encoded protein is CASRFPGQGGYGYTF.

This sequence joins TRBV2 and TRBJ1-2; D perhaps matches TRBD1 (6 bases). The CDR3 covers 13 residues. Trimming removed 4 bases from V and 7 bases from J, with 13 bases in between. Germline V lookup: CDR1 SNHLY, CDR2 FYNNEI. The CDR3 loop is CASSVKGGSGYTF. CDR3 coding DNA: TGTGCCAGCAGTGTCAAAGGGGGTAGTGGCTACACCTTC.

This clone was seen a handful of times. The chain has TRBV19 and TRBJ2-1, with D possibly TRBD1 on 5 matching bases. With 5 bases removed from V and 4 bases from J, the gap between germline ends came to 15 bases. The CDR3 spans 15 residues. Germline assignment: CDR1 LNHDA and CDR2 SQIVND (reference sequence). DNA of the CDR3: TGTGCCAGTAGTTCAATTGAGACAGTTTACAATGAGCAGTTCTTC. Its translation is CASSSIETVYNEQFF. Drawing the rest from reference TRBV19 and TRBJ2-1, the complete variable domain is DGGITQSPKYLFRKEGQNVTLSCEQNLNHDAMYWYRQDPGQGLRLIYYSQIVNDFQKGDIAEGYSVSREKKESFPLTVTSAQKNPTAFYLCASSSIETVYNEQFFGPGTRLTVL.

The chain links TRBV4-1 to TRBJ1-1; D ambiguous. V lost 3 bases to trimming and J lost 4 bases, with 15 bases between them. The CDR3 length is 15 residues. The germline CDR1 and CDR2 sequences are MGHRA and YSYEKL. CDR3 in DNA: TGCGCCAGCAGCCACTTGGCAGAACGGGGCACTGAAGCTTTCTTT. It yields the protein CASSHLAERGTEAFF.

The chain joins TRBV7-2 to TRBJ2-5, with D uncertain. With the DNA end fitting TRBJ2-7 better, the J assignment may be wrong. CDR1 and CDR2 (germline): SGHTA, FQGNSA. The CDR3 runs 14 residues. CDR3 region: CASSLNHPSYEQYF. The DNA for the CDR3 is TGTGCCAGCAGCTTAAATCACCCTTCCTACGAGCAGTACTTC.

The gene calls are TRBV7-9 and TRBJ1-1; TRBD1 matches at 7 bases. CDR1 is SEHNR, CDR2 FQNEAQ, per germline (reference sequence). Germline trimming cut 5 bases from V and 0 bases from J; bases unmatched to any gene: 6. The CDR3 has 15 amino acids. The CDR3 sequence: CASSPKTGMNTEAFF. CDR3 DNA sequence: TGTGCCAGCAGCCCGAAGACAGGGATGAACACTGAAGCTTTCTTT.

The chain recombines TRBV28 with TRBJ1-2, with 9 bases matching TRBD1. Germline V gene lookup returns CDR1 MDHEN and CDR2 SYDVKM. The CDR3 loop spans 13 amino acids. Trimming removed 6 bases from V and 3 bases from J; junction bases left unmatched: 2. The CDR3 loop is CASSRDRDYGYTF. Here the CDR3 DNA reads TGTGCCAGCAGCCGGGACAGGGACTATGGCTACACCTTC.

This chain uses TRBV15 with TRBJ1-1; 9 positions match TRBD1. Germline loops: CDR1 LNHNV, CDR2 YYDKDF (reference sequence). The CDR3 is made up of 15 amino acids. Losses at the gene ends were 1 base for V and 5 bases for J; bases not matched to a gene: 5. This CDR3 reads CATSRGGTGRTEAFF. The CDR3 coding sequence is TGTGCCACCAGCAGAGGGGGGACAGGGAGGACTGAAGCTTTCTTT.

The chain has TRBV2 and TRBJ1-4, with 7 bases aligning to TRBD1. Trimming at V came to 5 bases and at J to 4 bases, leaving 1 base not matched to a gene. Germline CDR1 is SNHLY and CDR2 is FYNNEI. The CDR3 consists of 13 residues. CDR3 sequence reads: CASSRDSNEKLFF. The CDR3, as DNA: TGTGCCAGCAGTAGGGACAGTAATGAAAAACTGTTTTTT.

The rearrangement links TRBV28 to TRBJ2-3, with TRBD2 matching 14 bases. Trimming took 2 bases from V and 4 from J; bases not matched to a gene: 2. Germline values: CDR1 MDHEN, CDR2 SYDVKM. The CDR3 covers 16 residues. The CDR3 here is CASSLGTSGRPDTQYF. As DNA, the CDR3 is TGTGCCAGCAGTTTAGGGACTAGCGGGAGACCAGATACGCAGTATTTT.

The chain is built from TRBV29-1 and TRBJ2-5, with D perhaps TRBD1 (5 bases). There are 13 residues in the CDR3. Trimming cost V 3 bases and J 1 base, with 9 bases left between them. CDR1 is SQVTM, CDR2 ANQGSEA, per germline. This chain's CDR3 is CSVEGLGQETQYF. The CDR3 DNA reads TGCAGCGTTGAGGGGCTGGGCCAAGAGACCCAGTACTTC.

As regards this clone: The identical CDR3 is also encoded by other nucleotide sequences in the sample. The chain links TRBV5-1 to TRBJ1-1; D is perhaps TRBD1 (6 bases). Trimming shortened V by 2 bases and J by 0 bases, and 8 bases separated the two germline ends. Germline values: CDR1 SGHRS, CDR2 YFSETQ. This CDR3 region has 14 residues. The CDR3 loop reads CASSLGGMNTEAFF. CDR3 nucleotide sequence: TGCGCCAGCAGCTTAGGGGGTATGAACACTGAAGCTTTCTTT.

The chain combines TRBV6-1 with TRBJ2-7, with 7 bases that match TRBD1. The ends lost 1 base at V and 7 bases at J; junction bases unmatched: 7. Germline assignment: CDR1 MNHNS and CDR2 SASEGT. This CDR3 has 14 residues. In DNA form, the CDR3 reads TGTGCCAGCAGTGAAGATGTCAGGGGGAGAGAGCAGTACTTC. This translates into CASSEDVRGREQYF.

As to this clone: At the DNA level, this CDR3 is encoded by other sequences in the same sample as well. The V call is TRBV27, the J call TRBJ1-2; perhaps TRBD1 as D (6 bases). The CDR3 has 13 amino acids. Trimming shortened V by 6 bases and J by 4 bases, and 12 bases separated the two germline ends. Germline lookup yields CDR1 MNHEY and CDR2 SMNVEV (reference sequence). For the CDR3, the DNA is TGTGCCAGCAGACCTGACAGGAGCTATGGCTACACCTTC. Translated, it gives CASRPDRSYGYTF.

The chain is built from TRBV10-2 and TRBJ2-1, with 8 nucleotides matching TRBD2. J was trimmed by 3 bases and V by 6 bases; bases with no gene match: 7. Germline assignment: CDR1 WSHSY and CDR2 SAAADI. The CDR3 consists of 15 residues. CDR3 nucleotide sequence: TGCGCCAGCAGCACCGGGACTAGATTCTACAATGAGCAGTTCTTC. Translating gives CASSTGTRFYNEQFF.

The chain has TRBV27 and TRBJ2-7; D perhaps matches TRBD1 (7 bases). CDR3 length: 14 amino acids. The V and J ends lost 5 bases and 2 bases respectively, with 13 bases between them. Germline V gene data show CDR1 as MNHEY and CDR2 as SMNVEV (reference sequence). CDR3: CASSPGGRPYEQYF. CDR3 in DNA: TGTGCCAGCAGTCCAGGGGGGCGCCCCTACGAGCAGTACTTC.

The count of this clone is one. This chain connects TRBV9 to TRBJ2-5; 12 nucleotides align to TRBD2. This CDR3 contains 16 residues. With 4 bases clipped from V and 4 bases from J, the junction kept 8 bases outside the gene matches. The germline gives CDR1 SGDLS, CDR2 YYNGEE. CDR3 DNA sequence: TGTGCCAGCAGCCCCCGACTAGCGGGGGTTCTAGAGACCCAGTACTTC. It codes for CASSPRLAGVLETQYF.

The V call is TRBV7-8, the J call TRBJ2-7; D is possibly TRBD2 (6 bases). The CDR3 runs 16 residues. The V end lost 1 base, the J end lost 0 bases, and 13 bases lay between the germline ends. Germline CDR1 is SGHVS and CDR2 is FQNEAQ. CDR3 nucleotides: TGTGCCAGCAGCTTAGTGTTGGCGGGAACCTCCTACGAGCAGTACTTC. Its translation: CASSLVLAGTSYEQYF.

The CDR3 loop reads CASSALLGQGDTIYF. Written as DNA, the CDR3 is TGTGCCAGCAGTGCACTACTTGGACAGGGGGACACCATATATTTT. The rearrangement joins TRBV6-1 to TRBJ1-3, with 10 nucleotides matching TRBD1. V shed 4 bases and J 8 bases; nucleotides not matched to a gene: 8. Germline CDR1 reads MNHNS; CDR2 reads SASEGT. The CDR3 has 15 amino acids.

CDR3 protein: CASSYFSSSGNEQFF. CDR3 DNA: TGTGCCAGCAGTTACTTTTCCTCTTCAGGGAATGAGCAGTTCTTC. J is TRBJ2-1 and V is TRBV6-5; D may be TRBD1 (5 bases). V lost 1 base, J lost 7 bases, and 14 bases lay in between. From germline, CDR1 is MNHEY and CDR2 SVGAGI. CDR3 size: 15 residues.

This clone was counted a single time. The rearrangement joins TRBV9 to TRBJ1-5; D not resolved. The CDR3 spans 15 residues. Trimming took off 3 bases at V and 0 bases at J, with 10 bases between the two ends. Germline CDR1 and CDR2: SGDLS and YYNGEE. The CDR3 coding sequence is TGTGCCAGCAGCGCCACAGAGAGTAGCAATCAGCCCCAGCATTTT. Translation gives CASSATESSNQPQHF.

This sequence joins TRBV6-4 and TRBJ2-3, with 11 bases fitting TRBD2. V lost 6 bases, J lost 4 bases, and 6 bases stayed unmatched. The CDR3 totals 15 residues. In germline, CDR1 is MRHNA, CDR2 SNTAGT. As DNA, the CDR3 is TGTGCCAGCAGCATGACTAGCGGGAACCCAGATACGCAGTATTTT. Residues: CASSMTSGNPDTQYF.

The chain carries TRBV9 and TRBJ1-2; 7 positions agree with TRBD1. CDR1 and CDR2 from the germline V gene are SGDLS and YYNGEE. The V and J ends lost 3 bases and 3 bases, in that order; junction bases with no gene match: 2. This CDR3 has 13 residues. The CDR3 region has the DNA TGTGCCAGCAGCGCCCAGGGGGACTATGGCTACACCTTC. This gives the protein CASSAQGDYGYTF.

This clone has just a few counts. CDR3 DNA sequence: TGTGCCAGCAGCTGGGGGGGCCCAGATACGCAGTATTTT. This codes for CASSWGGPDTQYF. The chain couples TRBV11-2 to TRBJ2-3; perhaps TRBD2 as D (7 bases). The CDR3 has 13 residues. Germline V CDR1 and CDR2: SGHAT, FQNNGV. Trimming removed 4 bases from V and 4 bases from J, with 9 bases in between. The full variable domain, rest sourced from reference TRBV11-2 and TRBJ2-3, is EAGVAQSPRYKIIEKRQSVAFWCNPISGHATLYWYQQILGQGPKLLIQFQNNGVVDDSQLPKDRFSAERLKGVDSTLKIQPAKLEDSAVYLCASSWGGPDTQYFGPGTRLTVL.

The chain joins TRBV4-2 to TRBJ1-5, with 8 bases matching TRBD1. The CDR3 is made up of 18 amino acids. V shed 3 bases, J shed 3 bases, and the junction held 13 bases outside the gene matches. The germline V gene encodes CDR1 LGHNA and CDR2 YNFKEQ. CDR3 nucleotides: TGTGCCAGCAGCCAGGCGGCAGGGGGCATTAGGGCCAATCAGCCCCAGCATTTT. This sequence encodes CASSQAAGGIRANQPQHF.

This chain joins TRBV2 and TRBJ2-1; 10 nucleotides match TRBD2. The trim removed 6 bases at V and 4 bases at J, leaving 3 bases unmatched. The CDR3 has 14 residues. Germline values: CDR1 SNHLY, CDR2 FYNNEI. The chain's CDR3 is CASSGLAVYNEQFF. In DNA, the CDR3 is TGTGCCAGCAGCGGACTAGCGGTTTACAATGAGCAGTTCTTC.